The source of this T cell receptor beta chain is a study of blood T cell repertoires in COVID-19. Background on the study: Acute and convalescent COVID-19 specimens originated in the United States, Italy and Spain.

CDR1 LGHNT and CDR2 FRNRAP come from the germline V gene. This CDR3 comprises 14 residues. Trimming took off 3 bases at V and 4 bases at J, with 12 bases between the two ends. The data were produced by immunoSEQ multiplex PCR, yet TCRdb's version contains in-frame clones alone and is incomplete. The profile shows approximately 76,000 clones, around 88% of them singletons. What was sequenced was peripheral blood. The receptor was derived from a man aged 25-45 years with acute or convalescent COVID-19. The V gene is TRBV12-5, the J gene TRBJ1-2; possibly TRBD1 for D (6 bases). CDR3 loop: CASGLAGQSYGYTF. The DNA of the CDR3 is TGTGCTAGTGGTTTAGCGGGACAAAGCTATGGCTACACCTTC.